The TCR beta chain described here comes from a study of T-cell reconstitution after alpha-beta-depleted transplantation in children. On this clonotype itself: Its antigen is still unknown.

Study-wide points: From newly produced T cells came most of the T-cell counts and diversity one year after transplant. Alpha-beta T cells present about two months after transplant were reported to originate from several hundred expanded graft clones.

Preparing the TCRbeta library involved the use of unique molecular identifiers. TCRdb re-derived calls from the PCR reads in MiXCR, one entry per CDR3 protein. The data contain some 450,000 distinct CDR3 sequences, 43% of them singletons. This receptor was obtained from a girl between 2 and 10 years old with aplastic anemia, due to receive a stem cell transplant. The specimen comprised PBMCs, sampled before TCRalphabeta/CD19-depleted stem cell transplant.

CDR3 residues: CSARGGTSTDTQYF. In DNA form, the CDR3 reads TGCAGTGCTAGAGGGGGAACTAGCACAGATACGCAGTATTTT. The V and J genes are TRBV20-1 and TRBJ2-3; D gene ambiguous. V dropped 1 base and J dropped 0 bases, with 8 bases sitting between them. The germline V gene has CDR1 DFQATT and CDR2 SNEGSKA (reference sequence). CDR3 length: 14 amino acids.